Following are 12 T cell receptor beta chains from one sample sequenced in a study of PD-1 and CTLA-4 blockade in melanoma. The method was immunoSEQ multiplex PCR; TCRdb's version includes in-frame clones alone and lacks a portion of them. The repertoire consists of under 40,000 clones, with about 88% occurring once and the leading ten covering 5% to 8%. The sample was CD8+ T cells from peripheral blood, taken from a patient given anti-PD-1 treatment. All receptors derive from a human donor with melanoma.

CDR3 sequence: CASSVGGGYTF. Here the CDR3 DNA reads TGTGCCAGCAGCGTAGGGGGTGGCTACACCTTC. The J gene is TRBJ1-2, the V gene TRBV9; unclear D gene. Trimming removed 0 bases from V and 7 bases from J, with 4 bases in between. The CDR3 contains 11 residues. Germline CDR1 and CDR2: SGDLS and YYNGEE.

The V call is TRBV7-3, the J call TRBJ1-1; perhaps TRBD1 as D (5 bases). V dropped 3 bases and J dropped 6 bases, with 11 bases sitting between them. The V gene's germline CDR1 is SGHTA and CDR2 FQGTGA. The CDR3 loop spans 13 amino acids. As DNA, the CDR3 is TGTGCCAGCAGCTTGAGAGGGGCTGCTGAAGCTTTCTTT. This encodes CASSLRGAAEAFF.

The CDR3 spells CASSLSFLGQGASTDTQYF. In DNA form, the CDR3 reads TGTGCCAGCAGTTTATCCTTCCTGGGACAGGGGGCAAGCACAGATACGCAGTATTTT. The gene calls are TRBV27 and TRBJ2-3, with 12 bases aligning to TRBD1. Germline lookup yields CDR1 MNHEY and CDR2 SMNVEV (reference sequence). The CDR3 contains 19 residues. Trimming took 0 bases from V and 0 from J; bases not matched to a gene: 7.

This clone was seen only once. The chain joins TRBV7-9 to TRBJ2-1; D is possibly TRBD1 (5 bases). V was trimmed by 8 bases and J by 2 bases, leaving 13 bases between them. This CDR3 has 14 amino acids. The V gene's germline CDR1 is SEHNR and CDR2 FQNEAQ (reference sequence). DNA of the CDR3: TGTGCCAGCCAAGGGGTTCTCACCTACAATGAGCAGTTCTTC. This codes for CASQGVLTYNEQFF.

DNA for the CDR3: TGTGCCAGCAGCACCCAGGCTCTTTTGAACGAGCAGTTCTTC. As protein: CASSTQALLNEQFF. The chain has TRBV7-8 and TRBJ2-1; D unresolved. Germline values: CDR1 SGHVS, CDR2 FQNEAQ. The CDR3 sequence is 14 residues long. The V gene lost 5 bases and the J gene lost 10 bases, with 18 bases spanning the gap.

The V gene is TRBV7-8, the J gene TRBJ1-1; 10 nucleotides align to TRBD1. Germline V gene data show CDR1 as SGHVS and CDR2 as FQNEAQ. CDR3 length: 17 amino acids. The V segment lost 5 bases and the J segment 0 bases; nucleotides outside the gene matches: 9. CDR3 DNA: TGTGCCAGCAGCCCCGGGACAGGGGCATCATTGAACACTGAAGCTTTCTTT. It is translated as CASSPGTGASLNTEAFF.

CDR3 sequence (DNA): TGTGCCAGCAGTTCCCGACTAGCGGGGGGCTCGGATGAGCAGTTCTTC. The encoded protein is CASSSRLAGGSDEQFF. The chain couples TRBV28 to TRBJ2-1; 13 bases are shared with TRBD2. V gave up 4 bases and J gave up 8 bases; unmatched junction bases: 8. The germline gives CDR1 MDHEN, CDR2 SYDVKM. The CDR3 is made up of 16 amino acids.

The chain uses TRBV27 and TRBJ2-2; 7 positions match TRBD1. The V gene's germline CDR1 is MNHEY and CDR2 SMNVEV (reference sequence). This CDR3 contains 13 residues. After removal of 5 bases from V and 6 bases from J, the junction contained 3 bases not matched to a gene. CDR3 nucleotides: TGTGCCAGCAGTGCGACAGGGTCCGGGGAGCTGTTTTTT. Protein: CASSATGSGELFF.

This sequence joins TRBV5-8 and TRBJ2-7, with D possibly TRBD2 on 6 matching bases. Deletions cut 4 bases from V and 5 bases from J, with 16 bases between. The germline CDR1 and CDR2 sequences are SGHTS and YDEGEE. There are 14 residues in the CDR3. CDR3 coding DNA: TGTGCCAGCAGCCTCGGGACTGCTGTTGACGAGCAGTACTTC. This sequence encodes CASSLGTAVDEQYF.

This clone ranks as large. The CDR3, as DNA: TGCGCCAGCAGCCAATTGAGATCCCAGCCCCAGCATTTT. Its protein is CASSQLRSQPQHF. The chain recombines TRBV4-1 with TRBJ1-5, with D unclear. Germline values: CDR1 MGHRA, CDR2 YSYEKL. The V and J ends lost 2 bases and 7 bases respectively, with 9 bases between them. CDR3 length: 13 residues.

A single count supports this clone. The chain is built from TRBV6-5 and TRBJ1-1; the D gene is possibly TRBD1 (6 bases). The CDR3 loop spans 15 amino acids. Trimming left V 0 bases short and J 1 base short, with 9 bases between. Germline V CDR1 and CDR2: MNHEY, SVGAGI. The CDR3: CASSYSGGGNTEAFF. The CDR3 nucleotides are TGTGCCAGCAGTTACTCTGGAGGGGGGAACACTGAAGCTTTCTTT.

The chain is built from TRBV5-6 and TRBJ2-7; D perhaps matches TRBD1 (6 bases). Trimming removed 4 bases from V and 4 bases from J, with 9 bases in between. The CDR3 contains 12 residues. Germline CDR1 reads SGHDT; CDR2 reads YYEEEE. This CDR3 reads CASSGQRYEQYF. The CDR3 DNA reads TGTGCCAGCAGCGGACAGCGATACGAGCAGTACTTC.